By frequency in the sample, the clone carrying this T cell receptor (beta chain) is medium-sized. Its antigen is not known. These data are taken from a study of T cells in localized non-small cell lung cancer. General study results and limits: Adjacent uninvolved lung had the highest clonality, suggesting focused antigen responses. Heterogeneity remains possible, as sequencing covered one tumor region only. Turning up in adjacent lung were a median approximately 58 of the top 100 tumor clones. Longer survival (overall) was linked to higher T cell density in blood.

Clones were read by immunoSEQ multiplex PCR, and TCRdb kept only the in-frame ones, dropping some. Altogether 1,000 to 1,500 clones are present, about 30% being singletons, with the ten largest covering around 8%. Germline CDR1 is SGHNT and CDR2 is YENEEA. Trimming removed 4 bases from V and 3 bases from J; junction bases left unmatched: 4. The CDR3 totals 14 residues. This chain links TRBV11-3 with TRBJ1-1; 8 nucleotides match TRBD1. This receptor was identified in a male donor aged 60 or over with stage I lung adenocarcinoma. Here the sequenced sample was lung tumor tissue, taken before any cancer treatment. Here the CDR3 reads CASSSTGADTEAFF. DNA of the CDR3: TGTGCCAGCAGCTCGACAGGGGCCGACACTGAAGCTTTCTTT.